These 2 T cell receptor beta chains came from one sample sequenced in a study of T cell responses to AZD1222 COVID-19 vaccine. Data came from immunoSEQ multiplex PCR; TCRdb stores just in-frame clones and leaves some out. The data contain tens of thousands of clones, 80% to 90% of them seen just once; the ten biggest clones take up about 9.6%. Sequenced material: peripheral blood, taken 28 days after the second AZD1222 dose. The receptors were gathered from an adult who received the AZD1222 COVID-19 vaccine.

V and J are TRBV25-1 and TRBJ2-4; either TRBD1 or TRBD2 may supply D (5 bases each). Germline V gene data show CDR1 as MGHDK and CDR2 as SYGVNS. CDR3 length: 11 amino acids. V was trimmed by 4 bases and J by 9 bases, leaving 7 bases between them. DNA for the CDR3: TGTGCCAGCAGTGCGGGGACCATTCAGTACTTC. Translated, it gives CASSAGTIQYF.

The chain links TRBV5-1 to TRBJ2-2; D may be TRBD2 (7 bases). There are 12 residues in the CDR3. Germline lookup yields CDR1 SGHRS and CDR2 YFSETQ. V was pared by 0 bases and J by 13 bases, with 10 bases between. The CDR3: CASSLAGGLLFF. CDR3 coding DNA: TGCGCCAGCAGCTTGGCGGGGGGCCTGCTGTTTTTT.